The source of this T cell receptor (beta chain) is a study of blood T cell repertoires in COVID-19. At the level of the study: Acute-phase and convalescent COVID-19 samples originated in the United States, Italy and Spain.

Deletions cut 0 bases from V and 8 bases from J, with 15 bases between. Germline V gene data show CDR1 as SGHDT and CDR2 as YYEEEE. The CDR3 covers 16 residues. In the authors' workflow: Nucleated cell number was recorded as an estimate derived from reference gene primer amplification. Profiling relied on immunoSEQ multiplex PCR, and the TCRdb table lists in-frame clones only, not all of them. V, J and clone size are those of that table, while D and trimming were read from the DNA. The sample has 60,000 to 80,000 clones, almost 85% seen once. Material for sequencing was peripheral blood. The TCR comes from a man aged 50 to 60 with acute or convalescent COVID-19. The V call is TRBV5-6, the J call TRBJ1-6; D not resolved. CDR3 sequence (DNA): TGTGCCAGCAGCTTGGACAGAGGGAGTAGGGATTCACCCCTCCACTTT. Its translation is CASSLDRGSRDSPLHF.